The 18 T cell receptor beta chains presented below share a single source sample, sequenced in a study of sequential checkpoint blockade in melanoma. As for treatment: randomized to nivolumab then ipilimumab (arm A) or the reverse (arm B). Assay used: immunoSEQ multiplex PCR; TCRdb lists only in-frame clones, some missing. This table has about 6,100 clones, roughly 50% appearing once. The source was CD8+ T cells sorted from blood (inferred from file names), collected from a patient given nivolumab and ipilimumab in sequence. These receptors came from a human patient with melanoma. Some clones in this sample may be carry-over from other donors' samples.

This clone was detected only a few times. V and J are TRBV5-1 and TRBJ1-1; maybe TRBD1 (5 bases). The CDR3 runs to 14 residues. Per the germline V gene, CDR1 is SGHRS and CDR2 is YFSETQ. With 0 bases removed from V and 0 bases from J, the gap between germline ends came to 6 bases. As DNA, the CDR3 is TGCGCCAGCAGCTTGGGGGGGGTGAACACTGAAGCTTTCTTT. This sequence encodes CASSLGGVNTEAFF.

The rearrangement uses TRBV6-6 and TRBJ2-7; possible D gene TRBD2, 5 bases. Trimming removed 2 bases at V and 0 bases at J, with 11 bases between. CDR3 size: 15 residues. CDR1 and CDR2 from the germline V gene are MNHNY and SVGAGI (reference sequence). This CDR3 reads CASSYGSDGSYEQYF. In DNA, the CDR3 is TGTGCCAGCAGTTACGGGAGTGACGGCTCCTACGAGCAGTACTTC.

This clone was seen a few times. As DNA, the CDR3 is TGTGCCAGCAGCTTCGGGGGTTTGCTCTATGGCTACACCTTC. Encoded protein: CASSFGGLLYGYTF. The chain carries TRBV5-5 and TRBJ1-2; D perhaps matches TRBD1 (5 bases). The CDR3 contains 14 residues. The germline V gene has CDR1 SGHKS and CDR2 YYEKEE (reference sequence). V lost 2 bases and J lost 4, with 12 bases in between.

This clone was seen a handful of times. The chain has TRBV7-9 and TRBJ1-1; D ambiguous. V was cut by 0 bases and J by 10 bases, with 21 bases left in between. The CDR3 runs 16 residues. The germline CDR1 and CDR2 sequences are SEHNR and FQNEAQ (reference sequence). The CDR3 coding sequence is TGTGCCAGCAGCTTAGCGCTTTCGGTCAGACGACGAGGAGCTTTCTTT. Its protein product is CASSLALSVRRRGAFF. Drawing the rest from reference TRBV7-9 and TRBJ1-1, the complete variable domain is DTGVSQNPRHKITKRGQNVTFRCDPISEHNRLYWYRQTLGQGPEFLTYFQNEAQLEKSRLLSDRFSAERPKGSFSTLEIQRTEQGDSAMYLCASSLALSVRRRGAFFGQGTRLTVV.

The J gene is TRBJ1-5, the V gene TRBV6-6; D perhaps matches TRBD1 (5 bases). The CDR3 runs 15 residues. Trimming removed 1 base from V and 1 base from J, with 8 bases in between. CDR1 is MNHNY and CDR2 is SVGAGI in the germline V gene (reference sequence). CDR3 sequence reads: CASSYFRASNQPQHF. The CDR3 nucleotides are TGTGCCAGCAGTTACTTCAGGGCAAGCAATCAGCCCCAGCATTTT.

V usage is TRBV2 and J usage is TRBJ1-4; D gene uncertain. V was clipped by 4 bases and J by 7 bases, with 16 bases between them. CDR1 and CDR2 (germline): SNHLY, FYNNEI. This CDR3 has 15 amino acids. CDR3 residues: CASSGPETGSEKLFF. CDR3 nucleotide sequence: TGTGCCAGCAGTGGCCCTGAGACGGGGTCTGAAAAACTGTTTTTT.

This clone was detected a few times. This chain links TRBV10-3 with TRBJ2-2; possibly TRBD1 for D (6 bases). Germline CDR1 and CDR2: ENHRY and SYGVKD. CDR3 length equals 16 residues. Deletions cut 1 base from V and 0 bases from J, with 9 bases between. CDR3 region: CAISEFGTTNTGELFF. CDR3 nucleotide sequence: TGTGCCATCAGTGAGTTTGGGACAACGAACACCGGGGAGCTGTTTTTT.

The rearrangement links TRBV28 to TRBJ2-1, with 8 bases matching TRBD1. The CDR3 runs 15 residues. CDR1 and CDR2 (germline): MDHEN, SYDVKM. V shed 3 bases and J 0 bases; nucleotides not matched to a gene: 1. As DNA, the CDR3 is TGTGCCAGCAGTTTCGGACAGGGCTCCTACAATGAGCAGTTCTTC. Its protein is CASSFGQGSYNEQFF.

This clone was observed once. This sequence joins TRBV10-1 and TRBJ1-3; possible D gene TRBD1, 5 bases. The CDR3 consists of 12 residues. Between the trimmed V and J ends, which lost 4 bases and 9 bases, there was a span of 10 bases. Germline V gives CDR1 WNHNN, CDR2 SYGVQD (reference sequence). The CDR3 bases are TGCGCCAGCAGTGCAAGGGGCGGCACCATATATTTT. Protein product: CASSARGGTIYF.

The V call is TRBV7-9, the J call TRBJ2-7; D perhaps matches TRBD2 (6 bases). Germline lookup yields CDR1 SEHNR and CDR2 FQNEAQ (reference sequence). CDR3 size: 11 residues. The V and J ends lost 3 bases and 13 bases respectively, with 13 bases between them. CDR3 in DNA: TGTGCCAGCAGCTTGTCGGGGGAGGTTTACTTC. Protein sequence: CASSLSGEVYF.

This chain uses TRBV19 with TRBJ1-1; TRBD1 agrees at 9 bases. Germline trimming cut 0 bases from V and 4 bases from J; bases unmatched to any gene: 3. CDR1 LNHDA and CDR2 SQIVND come from the germline V gene (reference sequence). CDR3 size: 15 residues. The CDR3 loop reads CASSIERGQGTEAFF. The CDR3 region has the DNA TGTGCCAGTAGTATAGAGAGGGGACAGGGCACTGAAGCTTTCTTT. Drawing the rest from reference TRBV19 and TRBJ1-1, the complete variable domain is DGGITQSPKYLFRKEGQNVTLSCEQNLNHDAMYWYRQDPGQGLRLIYYSQIVNDFQKGDIAEGYSVSREKKESFPLTVTSAQKNPTAFYLCASSIERGQGTEAFFGQGTRLTVV.

The J gene is TRBJ1-2, the V gene TRBV2; 8 bases line up with TRBD1. V lost 8 bases and J lost 8; bases outside the gene matches: 4. CDR1 is SNHLY and CDR2 is FYNNEI in the germline V gene. The CDR3 is 11 residues long. In DNA, the CDR3 is TGTGCCAGCCAGGGGGCGACGGGCTACACCTTC. Encoded protein: CASQGATGYTF.

V gene TRBV2 combines with J gene TRBJ1-1, with 8 positions matching TRBD1. This CDR3 has 13 residues. Germline V gene data show CDR1 as SNHLY and CDR2 as FYNNEI. The V gene end was trimmed by 3 bases and the J gene end by 7 bases; junction bases not matched to a gene: 4. CDR3 sequence reads: CASSDRGPDEAFF. The CDR3 DNA is TGTGCCAGCAGTGACAGGGGGCCTGATGAAGCTTTCTTT.

The chain has TRBV27 and TRBJ2-1; 9 bases align to TRBD2. CDR3 size: 15 residues. Germline lookup yields CDR1 MNHEY and CDR2 SMNVEV (reference sequence). The V and J ends lost 6 bases and 1 base, in that order; junction bases with no gene match: 4. The CDR3 is CASSLSGGSYNEQFF. The CDR3 bases are TGTGCCAGCAGCCTTAGCGGGGGTTCCTACAATGAGCAGTTCTTC.

This clone has only a few counts. This chain uses TRBV18 with TRBJ1-6; TRBD1 is a possible D gene (6 bases). This CDR3 contains 15 residues. Germline V gene data show CDR1 as KGHSH and CDR2 as LQKENI. V was pared by 3 bases and J by 8 bases, with 14 bases between. The CDR3 protein is CASSPSTGWDSPLHF. The CDR3, as DNA: TGTGCCAGCTCACCGTCCACAGGGTGGGATTCACCCCTCCACTTT.

The chain carries TRBV9 and TRBJ1-1; 9 nucleotides line up with TRBD1. Germline CDR1 reads SGDLS; CDR2 reads YYNGEE. The CDR3 contains 16 residues. J was trimmed by 6 bases and V by 0 bases; bases with no gene match: 9. This chain's CDR3 is CASSVDGTGLGAEAFF. The CDR3 coding sequence is TGTGCCAGCAGCGTAGACGGGACAGGGCTAGGCGCTGAAGCTTTCTTT.

This chain uses TRBV27 with TRBJ2-7, with TRBD2 matching 8 bases. The CDR3 contains 17 residues. CDR1 is MNHEY and CDR2 is SMNVEV in the germline V gene (reference sequence). J was trimmed by 0 bases and V by 2 bases; bases with no gene match: 9. CDR3 amino acids: CASSLAAGDRNSYEQYF. The CDR3 region has the DNA TGTGCCAGCAGTTTAGCAGCGGGGGATCGAAACTCCTACGAGCAGTACTTC.

This clone is classed as medium-sized. The chain carries TRBV7-9 and TRBJ2-7; TRBD1 aligns across 8 bases. The V gene end was trimmed by 5 bases and the J gene end by 4 bases; junction bases not matched to a gene: 10. This CDR3 is 15 amino acids long. Looked up from germline, CDR1 is SEHNR and CDR2 is FQNEAQ (reference sequence). The CDR3 is CASSPGQGLIYEQYF. CDR3 in DNA: TGTGCCAGCAGCCCCGGACAGGGTCTTATTTACGAGCAGTACTTC. The full variable domain, in which reference TRBV7-9 and TRBJ2-7 provide the parts outside the CDR3, is DTGVSQNPRHKITKRGQNVTFRCDPISEHNRLYWYRQTLGQGPEFLTYFQNEAQLEKSRLLSDRFSAERPKGSFSTLEIQRTEQGDSAMYLCASSPGQGLIYEQYFGPGTRLTVT.